This T cell receptor beta chain was identified in a study of CD8 T cells in Susac syndrome. The RNA, about 0.45 to 1 ug, was put through reverse transcription using random hexamers. TCRdb independently ran MiXCR on the immunoSEQ multiplex PCR reads; one entry per CDR3 protein. In the table there are nearly 200,000 distinct CDR3 sequences, nearly 95% of which are singletons. V lost 7 bases and J 5 bases, leaving 3 bases between the germline ends. This CDR3 has 9 amino acids. Per germline, CDR1 LNHDA and CDR2 SQIVND (reference sequence). The multiple sclerosis control group was made up of treatment-naive patients with stable or active relapsing-remitting disease.

The chain combines TRBV19 with TRBJ2-7; D ambiguous. The sequence derives from a human donor with multiple sclerosis. The sample consisted of CD4+ T cells from PBMCs. CDR3 bases: TGTGCCAGTAACGACGAGCAGTACTTC. Amino acids: CASNDEQYF.